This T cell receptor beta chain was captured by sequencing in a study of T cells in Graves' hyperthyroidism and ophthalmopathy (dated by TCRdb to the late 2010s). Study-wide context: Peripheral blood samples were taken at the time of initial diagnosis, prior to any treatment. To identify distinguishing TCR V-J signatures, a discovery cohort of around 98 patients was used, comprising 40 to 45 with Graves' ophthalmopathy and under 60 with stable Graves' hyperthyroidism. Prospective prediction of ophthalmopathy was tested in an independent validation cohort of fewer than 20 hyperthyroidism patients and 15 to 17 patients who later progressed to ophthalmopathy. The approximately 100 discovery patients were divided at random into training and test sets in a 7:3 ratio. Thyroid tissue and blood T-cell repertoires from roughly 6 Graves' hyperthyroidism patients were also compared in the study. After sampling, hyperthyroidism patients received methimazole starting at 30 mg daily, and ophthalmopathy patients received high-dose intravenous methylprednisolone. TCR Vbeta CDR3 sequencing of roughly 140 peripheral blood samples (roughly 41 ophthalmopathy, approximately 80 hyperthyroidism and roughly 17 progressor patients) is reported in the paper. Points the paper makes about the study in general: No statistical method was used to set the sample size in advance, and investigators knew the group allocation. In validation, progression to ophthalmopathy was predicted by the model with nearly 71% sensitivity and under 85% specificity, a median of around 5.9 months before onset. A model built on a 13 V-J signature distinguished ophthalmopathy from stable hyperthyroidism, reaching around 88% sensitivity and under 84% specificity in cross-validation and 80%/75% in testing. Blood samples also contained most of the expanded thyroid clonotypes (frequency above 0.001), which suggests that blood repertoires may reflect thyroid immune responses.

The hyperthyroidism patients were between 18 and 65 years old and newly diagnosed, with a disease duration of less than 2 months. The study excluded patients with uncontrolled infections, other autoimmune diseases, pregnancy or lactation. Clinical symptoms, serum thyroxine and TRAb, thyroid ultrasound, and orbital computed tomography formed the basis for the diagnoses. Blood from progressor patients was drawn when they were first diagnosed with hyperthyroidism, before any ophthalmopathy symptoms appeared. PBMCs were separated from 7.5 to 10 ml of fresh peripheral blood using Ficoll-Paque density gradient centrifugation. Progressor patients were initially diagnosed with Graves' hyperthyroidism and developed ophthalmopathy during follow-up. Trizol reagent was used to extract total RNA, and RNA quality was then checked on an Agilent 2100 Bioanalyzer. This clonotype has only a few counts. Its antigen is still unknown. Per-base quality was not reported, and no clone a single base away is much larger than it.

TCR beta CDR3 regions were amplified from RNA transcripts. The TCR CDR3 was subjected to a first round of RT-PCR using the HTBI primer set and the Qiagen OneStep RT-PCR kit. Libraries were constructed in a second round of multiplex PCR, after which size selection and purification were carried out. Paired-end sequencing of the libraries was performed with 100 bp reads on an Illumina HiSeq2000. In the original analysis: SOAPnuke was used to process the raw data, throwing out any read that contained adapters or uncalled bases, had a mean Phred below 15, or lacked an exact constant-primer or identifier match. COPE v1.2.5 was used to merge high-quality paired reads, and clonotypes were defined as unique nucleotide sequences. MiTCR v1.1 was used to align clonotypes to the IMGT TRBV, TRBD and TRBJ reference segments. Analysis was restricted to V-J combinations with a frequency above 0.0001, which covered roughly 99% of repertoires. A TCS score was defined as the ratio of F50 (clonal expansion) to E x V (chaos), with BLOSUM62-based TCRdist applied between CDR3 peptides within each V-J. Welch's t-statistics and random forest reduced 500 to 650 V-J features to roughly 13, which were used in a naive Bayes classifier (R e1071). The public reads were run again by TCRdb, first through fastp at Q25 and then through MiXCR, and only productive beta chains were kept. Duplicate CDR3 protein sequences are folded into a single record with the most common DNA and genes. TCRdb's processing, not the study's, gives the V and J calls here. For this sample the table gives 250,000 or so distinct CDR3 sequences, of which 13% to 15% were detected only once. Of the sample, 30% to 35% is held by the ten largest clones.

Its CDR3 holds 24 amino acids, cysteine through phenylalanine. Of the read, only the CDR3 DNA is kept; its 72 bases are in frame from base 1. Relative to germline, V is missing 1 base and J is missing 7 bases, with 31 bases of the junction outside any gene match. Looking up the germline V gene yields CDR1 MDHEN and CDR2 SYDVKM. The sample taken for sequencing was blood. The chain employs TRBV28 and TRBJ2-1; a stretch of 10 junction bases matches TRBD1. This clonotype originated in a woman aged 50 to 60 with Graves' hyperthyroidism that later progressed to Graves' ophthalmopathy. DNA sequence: TGTGCCAGCAGTTTATCCCGGGACAGGGGTTTTTTTCGGGGAGTGGTTCACATAAGGAATGAGCAGTTCTTC. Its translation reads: CASSLSRDRGFFRGVVHIRNEQFF.